These T cell receptor beta chains were read from a single sample in a study of chemoradiotherapy in HPV16-positive cancers. The table came from immunoSEQ multiplex PCR; TCRdb's copy has only in-frame clones and leaves some out. This table has some 4,600 clones, around 90% appearing once. Collection of the sample occurred from a patient who underwent chemoradiotherapy. These receptors all stem from a human donor with HPV-associated anogenital cancer. The conserved cysteine and the conserved F or W are not part of the CDR3 here. D genes are given only for firm matches. The size entry is marked missing in some rows and otherwise reads once, few, many or a size class.

D gene	V gene	clone size	CDR3 protein
-	TRBV7-9	-	ASSLGDTPAPEAF
-	TRBV9	-	ASSVEGGELF
-	TRBV6-1	-	ASGRFYEQY
TRBD2	TRBV7-9	-	ASSLPEGGSYEQY
-	TRBV7-3	-	ASSLIARQASNTGELF
-	TRBV7-9	once	ASSSTYYEQY
-	TRBV18	-	ASSPPVTDTQY
TRBD2	TRBV2	-	ASSFAGGNEQY
-	TRBV7-3	-	ASSLSIGSDGYT
TRBD1	TRBV6-5	-	ASRTTGVASPLH
TRBD1	TRBV15	-	ATRSSTGGRLEKLF
-	TRBV10-1	-	ASSESGKSPEAF
TRBD2	TRBV7-6	-	ASSSGLAEQF
TRBD1	TRBV6-5	-	ASSYAGGREKLF
TRBD1	TRBV29-1	-	SVTTGGAGANVLT
-	TRBV18	-	ASSREATLYNEQF
TRBD1	TRBV10-3	-	AISRDRGNYEQY
-	TRBV4-2	-	ASSQDAYGYT
TRBD2	TRBV14	-	ASSQLLAGGPDTQY
-	TRBV28	-	ASSLPGFDKAEAF
TRBD2	TRBV6-6	-	ASSRPGLAVSYEQY
-	TRBV19	-	ASSIFTGSGEKLF
-	TRBV5-1	-	ASSPQMGAGETQY
-	TRBV29-1	-	SVLTGTANTGELF
-	TRBV27	-	ASSLSFGTNQPQH
-	TRBV5-1	-	ASSLVTHHEGSSYEQY
-	TRBV30	once	AWRETGNSPLH
-	TRBV9	-	ASSVAAVSSYNEQF
-	TRBV12-5	-	ASGFPPGHNEQF
-	TRBV19	-	ASSQSGASQPQH
TRBD1	TRBV11-3	once	ASSLGQGADTQY
-	TRBV6-1	-	ASSEGSYSNQPQH
TRBD1	TRBV30	-	ASTKGQRSTDTQY
-	TRBV6-5	few	ASRGPLNTEAF
-	TRBV25-1	once	ASSETNEQF
TRBD1	TRBV19	-	ASRGGQGGNQPQH
TRBD2	TRBV9	once	ASSVHSGGGDEQF
TRBD1	TRBV6-1	-	ASSELGTGSTEAF
TRBD1	TRBV7-6	-	ASSPTGIGEKLF
-	TRBV5-1	once	ASRRAQATDTQY